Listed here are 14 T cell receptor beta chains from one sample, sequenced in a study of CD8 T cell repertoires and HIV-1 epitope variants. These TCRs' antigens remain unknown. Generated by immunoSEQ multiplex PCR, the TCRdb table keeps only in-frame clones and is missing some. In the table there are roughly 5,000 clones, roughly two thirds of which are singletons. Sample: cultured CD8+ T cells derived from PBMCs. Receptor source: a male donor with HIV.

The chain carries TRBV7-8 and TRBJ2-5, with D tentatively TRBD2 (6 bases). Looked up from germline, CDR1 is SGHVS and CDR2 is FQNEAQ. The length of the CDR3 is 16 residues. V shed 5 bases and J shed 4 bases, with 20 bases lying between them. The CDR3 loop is CASSPTALLARETQYF. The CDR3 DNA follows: TGTGCCAGCAGCCCGACCGCCTTACTAGCTCGAGAGACCCAGTACTTC. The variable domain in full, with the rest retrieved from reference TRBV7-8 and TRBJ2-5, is GAGVSQSPRYKVAKRGQDVALRCDPISGHVSLFWYQQALGQGPEFLTYFQNEAQLDKSGLPSDRFFAERPEGSVSTLKIQRTQQEDSAVYLCASSPTALLARETQYFGPGTRLLVL.

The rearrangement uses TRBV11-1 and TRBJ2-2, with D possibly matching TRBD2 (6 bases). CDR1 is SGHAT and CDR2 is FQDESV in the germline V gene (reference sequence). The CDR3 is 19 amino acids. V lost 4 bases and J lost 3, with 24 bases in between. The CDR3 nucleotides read TGTGCCAGCAGCTACAACGCCCCCTTACTAGCCACACACACCGGGGAGCTGTTTTTT. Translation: CASSYNAPLLATHTGELFF.

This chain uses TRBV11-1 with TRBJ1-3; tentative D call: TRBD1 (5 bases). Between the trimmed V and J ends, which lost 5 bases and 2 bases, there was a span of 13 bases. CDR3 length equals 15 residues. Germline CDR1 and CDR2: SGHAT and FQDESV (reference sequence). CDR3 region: CASSRMDKAGNTIYF. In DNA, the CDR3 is TGTGCCAGCAGCCGAATGGACAAGGCTGGAAACACCATATATTTT.

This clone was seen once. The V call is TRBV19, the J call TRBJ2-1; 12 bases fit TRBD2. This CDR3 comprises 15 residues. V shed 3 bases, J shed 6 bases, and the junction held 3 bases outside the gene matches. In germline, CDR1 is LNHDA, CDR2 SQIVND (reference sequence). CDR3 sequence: CASSIQLAGGNEQFF. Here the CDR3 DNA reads TGTGCCAGTAGTATTCAACTAGCGGGAGGCAATGAGCAGTTCTTC.

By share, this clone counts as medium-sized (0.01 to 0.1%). The CDR3, as DNA: TGTGCCAGCAGTCCCCTAGCGGCAGGGTCTAATGAAAAACTGTTTTTT. Translated, it gives CASSPLAAGSNEKLFF. The J gene is TRBJ1-4, the V gene TRBV27, with D possibly matching TRBD1 (5 bases). Germline CDR1 MNHEY, CDR2 SMNVEV (reference sequence). This CDR3 has 16 amino acids. V was cut by 5 bases and J by 3 bases, with 16 bases left in between.

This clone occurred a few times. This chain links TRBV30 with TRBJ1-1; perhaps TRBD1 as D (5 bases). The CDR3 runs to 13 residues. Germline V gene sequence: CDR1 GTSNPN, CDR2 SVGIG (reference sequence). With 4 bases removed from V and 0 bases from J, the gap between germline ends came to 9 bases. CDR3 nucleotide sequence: TGTGCCTGGACAGAGGGGTTGAACACTGAAGCTTTCTTT. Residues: CAWTEGLNTEAFF.

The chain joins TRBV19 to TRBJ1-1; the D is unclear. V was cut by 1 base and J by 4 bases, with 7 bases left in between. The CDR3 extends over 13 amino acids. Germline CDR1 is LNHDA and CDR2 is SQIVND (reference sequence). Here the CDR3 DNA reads TGTGCCAGTAGTATAGTCGGGGTCACTGAAGCTTTCTTT. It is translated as CASSIVGVTEAFF.

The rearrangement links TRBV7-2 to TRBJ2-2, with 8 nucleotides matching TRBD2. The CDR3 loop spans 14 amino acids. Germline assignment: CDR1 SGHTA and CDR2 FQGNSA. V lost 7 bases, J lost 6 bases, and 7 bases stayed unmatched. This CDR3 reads CASNSGGAAGELFF. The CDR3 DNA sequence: TGTGCCAGCAACTCCGGGGGGGCTGCCGGGGAGCTGTTTTTT.

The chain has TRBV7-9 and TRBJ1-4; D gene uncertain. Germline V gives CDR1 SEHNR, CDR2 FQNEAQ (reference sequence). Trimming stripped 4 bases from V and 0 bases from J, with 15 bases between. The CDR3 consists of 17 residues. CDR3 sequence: CASSSTGFGATNEKLFF. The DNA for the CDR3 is TGTGCCAGCAGCTCCACGGGCTTTGGCGCAACTAATGAAAAACTGTTTTTT.

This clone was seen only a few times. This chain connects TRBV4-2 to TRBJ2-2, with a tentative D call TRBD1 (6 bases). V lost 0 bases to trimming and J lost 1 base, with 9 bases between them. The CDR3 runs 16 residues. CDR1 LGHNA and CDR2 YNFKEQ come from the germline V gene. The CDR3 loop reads CASSQEQGENTGELFF. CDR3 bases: TGTGCCAGCAGCCAAGAACAGGGCGAGAACACCGGGGAGCTGTTTTTT.

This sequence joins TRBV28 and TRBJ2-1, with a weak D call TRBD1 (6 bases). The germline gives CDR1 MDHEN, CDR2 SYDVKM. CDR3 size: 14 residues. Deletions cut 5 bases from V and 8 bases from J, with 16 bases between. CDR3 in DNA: TGTGCCAGCAGTCACCCGCTCAGGGGAGATGAGCAGTTCTTC. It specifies CASSHPLRGDEQFF.

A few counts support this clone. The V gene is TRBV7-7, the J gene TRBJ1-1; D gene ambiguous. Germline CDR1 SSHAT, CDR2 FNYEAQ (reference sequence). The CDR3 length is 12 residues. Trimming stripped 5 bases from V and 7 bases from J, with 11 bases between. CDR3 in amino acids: CASSPLDGEAFF. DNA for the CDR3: TGTGCCAGCAGCCCGCTTGATGGTGAAGCTTTCTTT.

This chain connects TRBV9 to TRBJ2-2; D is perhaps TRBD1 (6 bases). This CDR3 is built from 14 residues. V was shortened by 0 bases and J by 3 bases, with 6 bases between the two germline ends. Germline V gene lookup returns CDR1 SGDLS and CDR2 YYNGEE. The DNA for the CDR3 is TGTGCCAGCAGCGTAGGGACAGACACCGGGGAGCTGTTTTTT. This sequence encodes CASSVGTDTGELFF.

CDR3 DNA sequence: TGTGCCAGCAGCTTGGAGACAGGGGCAACCTACGAGCAGTACTTC. It encodes CASSLETGATYEQYF. The chain is built from TRBV5-6 and TRBJ2-7, with TRBD1 identical over 8 bases. Germline CDR1 is SGHDT and CDR2 is YYEEEE. The V segment lost 0 bases and the J segment 2 bases; nucleotides outside the gene matches: 4. The CDR3 is made up of 15 amino acids.